The 18 T cell receptor beta chains below come from one sample, sequenced in a study of T-cell memory formation after mild COVID-19. TCRdb re-called the 5' RACE reads through MiXCR, storing one row per CDR3 protein. The table shows 250,000 to 350,000 distinct CDR3 sequences, with approximately 15% occurring only once. Sequences were obtained from PBMCs or a T cell subset sorted from them (not recorded which). The receptors originated from a man aged 18 to 35 who had mild COVID-19 (a few samples of this study predate the infection). Cell type and time point are not known.

The chain links TRBV20-1 to TRBJ1-5, with D possibly TRBD1 on 5 matching bases. Germline-derived CDR1 and CDR2 are DFQATT and SNEGSKA (reference sequence). V lost 4 bases, J lost 4 bases, and 11 bases lay in between. The CDR3 length is 13 residues. The CDR3 is CSANPGPNQPQHF. The CDR3 DNA sequence: TGCAGTGCTAATCCGGGACCAAATCAGCCCCAGCATTTT.

The chain is built from TRBV18 and TRBJ2-5; D is perhaps TRBD2 (5 bases). CDR3 length equals 15 residues. V lost 2 bases, J lost 2 bases, and 12 bases lay in between. Germline values: CDR1 KGHSH, CDR2 LQKENI. The CDR3 DNA reads TGTGCCAGCTCACCAGTATCCCGAGGGCAAGAGACCCAGTACTTC. Encoded protein: CASSPVSRGQETQYF. Based on the CDR3 plus reference TRBV18 and TRBJ2-5, the full variable domain is NAGVMQNPRHLVRRRGQEARLRCSPMKGHSHVYWYRQLPEEGLKFMVYLQKENIIDESGMPKERFSAEFPKEGPSILRIQQVVRGDSAAYFCASSPVSRGQETQYFGPGTRLLVL.

Many counts were recorded for this clonotype. J is TRBJ2-7 and V is TRBV7-2, with D possibly matching TRBD2 (7 bases). The CDR3 has 16 residues. Germline CDR1 SGHTA, CDR2 FQGNSA. V was trimmed by 5 bases and J by 2 bases, leaving 19 bases between them. CDR3 sequence: CASSPYHRAGAYEQYV. The CDR3 nucleotides read TGTGCCAGCAGCCCCTACCACAGGGCGGGGGCCTACGAGCAGTACGTC.

J is TRBJ2-2 and V is TRBV10-1; TRBD1 agrees at 7 bases. Germline lookup yields CDR1 WNHNN and CDR2 SYGVQD (reference sequence). This CDR3 has 13 amino acids. J was trimmed by 4 bases and V by 10 bases; bases with no gene match: 6. CDR3 nucleotides: TGCGCCACCAGACAGGGTCCCACCGGGGAGCTGTTTTTT. Translated, it gives CATRQGPTGELFF.

The chain has TRBV20-1 and TRBJ2-5; D call uncertain. CDR1 is DFQATT, CDR2 SNEGSKA, per germline (reference sequence). Trimming pared 5 bases from V and 5 bases from J, leaving 15 bases between. The CDR3 totals 13 residues. In DNA form, the CDR3 reads TGCAGTGCTCCGCGATTGGCTGGGGAGACCCAGTACTTC. This sequence encodes CSAPRLAGETQYF.

This clonotype came up a few times. This chain links TRBV2 with TRBJ1-1; D gene unclear. This CDR3 is 14 amino acids long. The ends were cut back, 0 bases at V and 0 bases at J, with 5 bases in the middle. Germline CDR1 SNHLY, CDR2 FYNNEI. The CDR3 nucleotides are TGTGCCAGCAGTGAAGCGGTCATGAACACTGAAGCTTTCTTT. It yields the protein CASSEAVMNTEAFF.

The chain recombines TRBV11-2 with TRBJ2-1; a weak D match, TRBD2 (7 bases). The germline V gene has CDR1 SGHAT and CDR2 FQNNGV. The CDR3 spans 15 residues. V was clipped by 5 bases and J by 5 bases, with 16 bases between them. The chain's CDR3 is CASSLGGGPHNEQFF. CDR3 in DNA: TGTGCCAGCAGCCTAGGGGGGGGGCCCCACAATGAGCAGTTCTTC. Full variable domain (rest looked up from reference TRBV11-2 and TRBJ2-1): EAGVAQSPRYKIIEKRQSVAFWCNPISGHATLYWYQQILGQGPKLLIQFQNNGVVDDSQLPKDRFSAERLKGVDSTLKIQPAKLEDSAVYLCASSLGGGPHNEQFFGPGTRLTVL.

A few counts support this clonotype. This rearrangement joins TRBV9 to TRBJ2-3, with D possibly matching TRBD2 (6 bases). The CDR3 contains 16 residues. The V and J ends lost 0 bases and 1 base respectively, with 12 bases between them. The germline V gene encodes CDR1 SGDLS and CDR2 YYNGEE. CDR3 nucleotide sequence: TGTGCCAGCAGCGTAGGTCGGCGGGAAGGCACAGATACGCAGTATTTT. Translated: CASSVGRREGTDTQYF.

This chain uses TRBV7-2 with TRBJ2-5, with TRBD2 matching 12 bases. This CDR3 has 14 amino acids. V lost 5 bases, J lost 5 bases, and 3 bases stayed unmatched. Germline V lookup: CDR1 SGHTA, CDR2 FQGNSA. In nucleotides, the CDR3 is TGTGCCAGCAGCCCCACTAGCGGGGGGGAGACCCAGTACTTC. Residues: CASSPTSGGETQYF.

The V call is TRBV3-1, the J call TRBJ2-1, with no clear D. Germline CDR1 reads LGHDT; CDR2 reads YNNKEL (reference sequence). V dropped 8 bases and J dropped 0 bases, with 14 bases sitting between them. This CDR3 has 15 residues. This CDR3 reads CASQPFASSYNEQFF. CDR3 coding DNA: TGTGCCAGCCAACCGTTCGCGAGCTCCTACAATGAGCAGTTCTTC.

The chain uses TRBV15 and TRBJ2-5; D tentatively reads TRBD1 or TRBD2 (5 bases each). CDR3 size: 16 residues. Trimming pared 5 bases from V and 0 bases from J, leaving 16 bases between. Germline V gene sequence: CDR1 LNHNV, CDR2 YYDKDF (reference sequence). The CDR3 DNA is TGTGCCACCAGCCTCAAGCGGCGACAGTACCAAGAGACCCAGTACTTC. This translates into CATSLKRRQYQETQYF.

There are many counts of this clonotype. This chain links TRBV5-5 with TRBJ2-1, with 11 bases that match TRBD1. The V and J ends lost 4 bases and 4 bases, in that order; junction bases with no gene match: 4. CDR1 is SGHKS, CDR2 YYEKEE, per germline (reference sequence). The CDR3 extends over 15 amino acids. CDR3 nucleotide sequence: TGTGCCAGCAGCGGGACAGGGGGGGGATACAATGAGCAGTTCTTC. This translates into CASSGTGGGYNEQFF.

This clonotype was seen a few times. The CDR3 DNA sequence: TGTGCCAGCAGCAGACTGGGTGGGGCCAACGTCCTGACTTTC. Translation: CASSRLGGANVLTF. This rearrangement joins TRBV12-3 or TRBV12-4 to TRBJ2-6, with D unresolved. The CDR3 is 14 amino acids. V lost 6 bases and J lost 3, with 9 bases in between.

Only a few counts were recorded for this clonotype. The rearrangement uses TRBV9 and TRBJ2-7, with D possibly being TRBD1 (6 bases). In germline, CDR1 is SGDLS, CDR2 YYNGEE. This CDR3 comprises 13 residues. V was cut by 6 bases and J by 11 bases, with 21 bases left in between. The CDR3 loop is CASTWPGHPKEYV. The CDR3 DNA sequence: TGTGCCAGCACTTGGCCGGGACACCCAAAGGAGTACGTC.

This clonotype was found many times. V is TRBV7-8 and J is TRBJ1-1; D remains unclear. The CDR3 runs to 12 residues. Germline values: CDR1 SGHVS, CDR2 FQNEAQ. V shed 1 base and J shed 6 bases, with 6 bases lying between them. The CDR3 loop reads CASSLDSAEAFF. The CDR3 DNA reads TGTGCCAGCAGCTTAGATTCGGCTGAAGCTTTCTTT. The full variable domain, with the rest looked up from reference TRBV7-8 and TRBJ1-1, is GAGVSQSPRYKVAKRGQDVALRCDPISGHVSLFWYQQALGQGPEFLTYFQNEAQLDKSGLPSDRFFAERPEGSVSTLKIQRTQQEDSAVYLCASSLDSAEAFFGQGTRLTVV.

The genes are TRBV6-2 or TRBV6-3 and TRBJ1-5; D is possibly TRBD1 (5 bases). Trimming pared 6 bases from V and 1 base from J, leaving 13 bases between. The germline CDR1 and CDR2 sequences are MNHEY and SVGEGT. This CDR3 is 15 amino acids long. This CDR3 is CASSVGVRSNQPQHF. In nucleotides, the CDR3 is TGTGCCAGCAGCGTGGGGGTTAGGAGCAATCAGCCCCAGCATTTT.

This clonotype has only a few counts. The CDR3 protein is CASSVGLDEQYF. For the CDR3, the DNA is TGTGCCAGCAGTGTCGGACTAGACGAGCAGTACTTC. J is TRBJ2-7 and V is TRBV12-3 or TRBV12-4; 7 bases agree with TRBD2. V was clipped by 5 bases and J by 5 bases; unmatched bases: 3. The CDR3 covers 12 residues.

This clonotype was counted many times. The chain links TRBV5-1 to TRBJ2-4, with D hard to call. The CDR3 covers 15 residues. Germline CDR1 SGHRS, CDR2 YFSETQ. V lost 0 bases and J lost 1, with 8 bases in between. The CDR3 nucleotides read TGCGCCAGCAGCTTGGATGGGTGGGCCAAAAACATTCAGTACTTC. Its translation is CASSLDGWAKNIQYF.